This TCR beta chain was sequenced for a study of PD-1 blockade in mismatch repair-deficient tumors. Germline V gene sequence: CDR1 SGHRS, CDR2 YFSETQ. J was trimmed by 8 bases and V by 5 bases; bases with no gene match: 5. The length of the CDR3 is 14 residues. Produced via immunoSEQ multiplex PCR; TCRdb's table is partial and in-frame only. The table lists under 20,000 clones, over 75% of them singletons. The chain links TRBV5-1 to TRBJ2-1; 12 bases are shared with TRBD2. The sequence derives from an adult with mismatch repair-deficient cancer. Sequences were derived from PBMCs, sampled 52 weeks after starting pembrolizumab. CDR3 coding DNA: TGCGCCAGCAGAAGGACTAGCGGGAAGCATGAGCAGTTCTTC. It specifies CASRRTSGKHEQFF.